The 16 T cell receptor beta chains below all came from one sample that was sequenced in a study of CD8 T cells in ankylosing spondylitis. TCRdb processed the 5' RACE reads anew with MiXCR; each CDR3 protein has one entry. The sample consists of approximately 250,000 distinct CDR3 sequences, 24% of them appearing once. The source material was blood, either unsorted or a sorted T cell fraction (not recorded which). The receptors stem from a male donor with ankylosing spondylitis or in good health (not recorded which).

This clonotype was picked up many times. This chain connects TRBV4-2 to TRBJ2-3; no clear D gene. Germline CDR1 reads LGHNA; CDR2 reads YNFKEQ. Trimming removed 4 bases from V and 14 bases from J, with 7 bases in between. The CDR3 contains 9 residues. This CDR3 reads CASSPYGYF. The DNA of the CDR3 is TGTGCCAGCAGCCCCTACGGGTATTTT.

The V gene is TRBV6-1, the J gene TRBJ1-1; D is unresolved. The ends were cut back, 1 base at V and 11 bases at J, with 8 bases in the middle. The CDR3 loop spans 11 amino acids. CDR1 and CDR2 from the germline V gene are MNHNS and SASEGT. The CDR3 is CASSEGNPAFF. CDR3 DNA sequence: TGTGCCAGCAGTGAAGGCAACCCGGCTTTCTTT.

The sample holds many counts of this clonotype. CDR3 coding DNA: TGCAGTGCTACCGATCCAAATAGCGGGGGAGACACAGATACGCAGTATTTT. Its translation is CSATDPNSGGDTDTQYF. The rearrangement links TRBV20-1 to TRBJ2-3, with 9 bases matching TRBD2. This CDR3 has 17 residues. The V segment lost 4 bases and the J segment 2 bases; nucleotides outside the gene matches: 13. CDR1 DFQATT and CDR2 SNEGSKA come from the germline V gene (reference sequence).

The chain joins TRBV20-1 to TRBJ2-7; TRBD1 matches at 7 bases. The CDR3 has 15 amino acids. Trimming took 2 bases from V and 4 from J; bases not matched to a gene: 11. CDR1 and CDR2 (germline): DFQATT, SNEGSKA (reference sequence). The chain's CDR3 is CSARPSGQPEYEQYF. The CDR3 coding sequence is TGCAGTGCTAGACCATCGGGACAGCCTGAGTACGAGCAGTACTTC.

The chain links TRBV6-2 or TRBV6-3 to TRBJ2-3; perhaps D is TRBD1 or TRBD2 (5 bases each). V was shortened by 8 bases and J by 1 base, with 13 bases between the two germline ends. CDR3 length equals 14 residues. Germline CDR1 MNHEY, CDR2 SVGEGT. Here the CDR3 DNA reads TGTGCCAGCCTCCAAATGGGGGGCACAGATACGCAGTATTTT. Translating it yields CASLQMGGTDTQYF.

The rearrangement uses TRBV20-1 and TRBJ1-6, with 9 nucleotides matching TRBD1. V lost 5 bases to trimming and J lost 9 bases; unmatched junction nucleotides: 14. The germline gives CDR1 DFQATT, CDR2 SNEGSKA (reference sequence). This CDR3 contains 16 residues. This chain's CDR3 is CSAGGGPGQGASPLHF. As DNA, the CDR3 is TGCAGTGCTGGGGGGGGACCGGGACAGGGTGCTTCACCCCTCCACTTT.

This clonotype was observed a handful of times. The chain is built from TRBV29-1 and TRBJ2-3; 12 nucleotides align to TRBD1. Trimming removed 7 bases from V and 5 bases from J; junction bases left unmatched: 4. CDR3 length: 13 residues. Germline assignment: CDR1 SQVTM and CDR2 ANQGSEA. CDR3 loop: CSAGDRGRDTQYF. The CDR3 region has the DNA TGCAGCGCTGGGGACAGGGGGCGAGATACGCAGTATTTT.

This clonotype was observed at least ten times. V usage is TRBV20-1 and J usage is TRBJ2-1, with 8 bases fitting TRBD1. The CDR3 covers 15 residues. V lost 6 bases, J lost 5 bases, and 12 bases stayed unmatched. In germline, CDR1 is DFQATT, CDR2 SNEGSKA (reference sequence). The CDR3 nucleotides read TGCAGTGCAATCCCAGGGGGCGGAGACCACAATGAGCAGTTCTTC. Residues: CSAIPGGGDHNEQFF.

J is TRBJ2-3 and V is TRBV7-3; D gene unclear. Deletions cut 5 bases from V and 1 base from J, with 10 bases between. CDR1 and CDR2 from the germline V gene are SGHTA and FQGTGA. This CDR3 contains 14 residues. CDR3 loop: CASSPVGRTDTQYF. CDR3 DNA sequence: TGTGCCAGCAGCCCGGTCGGCCGCACAGATACGCAGTATTTT. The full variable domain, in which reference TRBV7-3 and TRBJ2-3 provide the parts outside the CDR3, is GAGVSQTPSNKVTEKGKYVELRCDPISGHTALYWYRQSLGQGPEFLIYFQGTGAADDSGLPNDRFFAVRPEGSVSTLKIQRTERGDSAVYLCASSPVGRTDTQYFGPGTRLTVL.

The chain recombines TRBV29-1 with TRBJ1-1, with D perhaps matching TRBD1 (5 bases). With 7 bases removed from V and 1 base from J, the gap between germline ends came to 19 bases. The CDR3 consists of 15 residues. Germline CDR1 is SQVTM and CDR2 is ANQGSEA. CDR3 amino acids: CSGAGGRRTNTEAFF. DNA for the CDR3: TGCAGCGGGGCGGGGGGGAGGAGAACGAACACTGAAGCTTTCTTT.

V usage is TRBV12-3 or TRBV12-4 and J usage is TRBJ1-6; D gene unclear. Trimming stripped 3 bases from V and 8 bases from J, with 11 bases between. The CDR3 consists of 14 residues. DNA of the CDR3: TGTGCCAGCAGTTTTGGGTGGGGTCATTCACCCCTCCACTTT. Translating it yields CASSFGWGHSPLHF.

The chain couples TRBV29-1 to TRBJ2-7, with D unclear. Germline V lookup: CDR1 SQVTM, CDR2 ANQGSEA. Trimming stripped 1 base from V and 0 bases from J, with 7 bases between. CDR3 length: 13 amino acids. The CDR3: CSVEGKNSYEQYF. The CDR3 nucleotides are TGCAGCGTTGAAGGGAAGAACTCCTACGAGCAGTACTTC.

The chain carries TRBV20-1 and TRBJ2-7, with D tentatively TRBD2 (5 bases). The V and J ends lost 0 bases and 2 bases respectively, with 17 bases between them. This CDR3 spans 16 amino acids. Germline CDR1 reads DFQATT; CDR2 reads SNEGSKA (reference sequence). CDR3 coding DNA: TGCAGTGCTAGAGATAGTCGGCTAGCTCGCCCCTACGAGCAGTACTTC. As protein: CSARDSRLARPYEQYF.

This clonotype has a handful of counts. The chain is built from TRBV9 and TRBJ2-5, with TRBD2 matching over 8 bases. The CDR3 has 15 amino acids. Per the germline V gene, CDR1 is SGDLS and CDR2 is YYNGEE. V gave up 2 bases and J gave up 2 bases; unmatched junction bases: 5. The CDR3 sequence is CASSVALAAQETQYF. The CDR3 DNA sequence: TGTGCCAGCAGCGTTGCACTAGCGGCACAAGAGACCCAGTACTTC.

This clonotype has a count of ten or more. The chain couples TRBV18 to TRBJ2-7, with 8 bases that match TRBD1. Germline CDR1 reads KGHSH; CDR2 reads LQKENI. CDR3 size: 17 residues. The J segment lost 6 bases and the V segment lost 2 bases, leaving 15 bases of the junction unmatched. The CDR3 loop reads CASSPKGTGLGSLEQYF. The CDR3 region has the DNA TGTGCCAGCTCACCAAAGGGGACAGGCCTTGGTTCTCTCGAGCAGTACTTC.

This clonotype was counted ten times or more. The CDR3 here is CSARGRARREQYF. The CDR3 nucleotides are TGCAGTGCTAGGGGCAGGGCCCGCCGCGAGCAGTACTTC. The rearrangement uses TRBV20-1 and TRBJ2-7; D perhaps matches TRBD1 (5 bases). The length of the CDR3 is 13 residues. CDR1 and CDR2 (germline): DFQATT, SNEGSKA (reference sequence). V lost 3 bases and J lost 6, with 15 bases in between.